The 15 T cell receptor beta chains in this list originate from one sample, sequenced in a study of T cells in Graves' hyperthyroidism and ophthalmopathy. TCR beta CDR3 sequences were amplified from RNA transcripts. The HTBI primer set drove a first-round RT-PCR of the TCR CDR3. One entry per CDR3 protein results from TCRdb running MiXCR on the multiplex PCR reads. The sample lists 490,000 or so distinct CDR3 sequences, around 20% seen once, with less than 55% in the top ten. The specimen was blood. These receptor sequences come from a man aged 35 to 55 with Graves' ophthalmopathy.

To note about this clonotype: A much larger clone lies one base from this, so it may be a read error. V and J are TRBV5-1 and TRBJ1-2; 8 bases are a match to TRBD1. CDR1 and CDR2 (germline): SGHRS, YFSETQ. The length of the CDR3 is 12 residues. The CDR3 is CVSSLGQDGYTF. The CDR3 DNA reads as TGCGTCAGCAGCTTGGGACAGGATGGCTACACCTTC.

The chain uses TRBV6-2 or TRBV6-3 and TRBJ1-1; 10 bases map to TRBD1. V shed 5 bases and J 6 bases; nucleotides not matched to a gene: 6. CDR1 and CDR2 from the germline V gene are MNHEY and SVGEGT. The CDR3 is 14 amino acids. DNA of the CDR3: TGTGCCAGCAGTAAGGGACAGGGGTGGTCTGAAGCTTTCTTT. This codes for CASSKGQGWSEAFF.

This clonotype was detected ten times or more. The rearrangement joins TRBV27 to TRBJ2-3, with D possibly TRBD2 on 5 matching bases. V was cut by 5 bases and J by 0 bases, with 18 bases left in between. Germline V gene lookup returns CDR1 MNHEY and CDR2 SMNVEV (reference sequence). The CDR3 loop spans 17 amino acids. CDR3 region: CASSPSWVALSTDTQYF. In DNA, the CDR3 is TGTGCCAGCAGTCCATCCTGGGTAGCGCTTAGCACAGATACGCAGTATTTT.

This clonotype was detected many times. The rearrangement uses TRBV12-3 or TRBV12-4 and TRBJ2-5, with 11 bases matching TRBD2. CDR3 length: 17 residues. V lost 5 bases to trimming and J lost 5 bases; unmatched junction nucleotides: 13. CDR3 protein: CASSPTRTSGSGETQYF. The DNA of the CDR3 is TGTGCCAGCAGTCCTACGCGGACTAGCGGGTCGGGGGAGACCCAGTACTTC.

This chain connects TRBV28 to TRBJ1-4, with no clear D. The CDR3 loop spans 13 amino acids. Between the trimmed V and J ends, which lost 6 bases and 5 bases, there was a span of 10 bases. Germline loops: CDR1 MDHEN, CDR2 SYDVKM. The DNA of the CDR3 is TGTGCCAGCAGCCGGTCAGCCAATGAAAAACTGTTTTTT. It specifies CASSRSANEKLFF.

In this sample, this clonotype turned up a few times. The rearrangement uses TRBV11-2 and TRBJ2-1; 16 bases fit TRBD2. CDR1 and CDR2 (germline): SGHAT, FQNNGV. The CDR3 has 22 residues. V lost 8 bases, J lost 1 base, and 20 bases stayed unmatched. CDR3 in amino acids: CASGYPPTGTSGRAGSYNEQFF. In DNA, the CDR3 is TGTGCCAGCGGATACCCCCCTACCGGGACTAGCGGGAGGGCCGGGTCCTACAATGAGCAGTTCTTC.

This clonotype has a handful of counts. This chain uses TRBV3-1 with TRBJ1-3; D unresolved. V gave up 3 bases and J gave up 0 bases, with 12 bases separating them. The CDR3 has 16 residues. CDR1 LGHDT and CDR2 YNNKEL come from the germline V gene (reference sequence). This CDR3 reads CASSHQWGFSGNTIYF. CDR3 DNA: TGTGCCAGCAGCCATCAATGGGGTTTCTCTGGAAACACCATATATTTT.

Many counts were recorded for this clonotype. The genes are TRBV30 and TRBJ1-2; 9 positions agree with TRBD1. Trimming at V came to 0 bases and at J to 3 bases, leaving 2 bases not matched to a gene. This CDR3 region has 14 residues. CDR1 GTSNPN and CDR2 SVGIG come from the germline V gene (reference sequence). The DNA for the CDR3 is TGTGCCTGGAGTGTACAGGGGGCAGACTATGGCTACACCTTC. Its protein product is CAWSVQGADYGYTF.

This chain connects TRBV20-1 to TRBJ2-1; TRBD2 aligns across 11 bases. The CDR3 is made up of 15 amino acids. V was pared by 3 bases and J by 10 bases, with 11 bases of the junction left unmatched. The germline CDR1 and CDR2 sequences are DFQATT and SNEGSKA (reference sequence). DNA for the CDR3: TGCAGTGCTAGGACGACTAGCGGGATCGTGGGAGAGCAGTTCTTC. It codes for CSARTTSGIVGEQFF.

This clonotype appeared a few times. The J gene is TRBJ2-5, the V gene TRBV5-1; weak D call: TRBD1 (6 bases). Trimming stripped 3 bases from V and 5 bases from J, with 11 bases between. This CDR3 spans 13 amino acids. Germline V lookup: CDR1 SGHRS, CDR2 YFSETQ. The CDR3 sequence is CASSSAGEETQYF. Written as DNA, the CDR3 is TGCGCCAGCAGCTCGGCAGGGGAGGAGACCCAGTACTTC. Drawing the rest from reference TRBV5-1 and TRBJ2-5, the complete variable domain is KAGVTQTPRYLIKTRGQQVTLSCSPISGHRSVSWYQQTPGQGLQFLFEYFSETQRNKGNFPGRFSGRQFSNSRSEMNVSTLELGDSALYLCASSSAGEETQYFGPGTRLLVL.

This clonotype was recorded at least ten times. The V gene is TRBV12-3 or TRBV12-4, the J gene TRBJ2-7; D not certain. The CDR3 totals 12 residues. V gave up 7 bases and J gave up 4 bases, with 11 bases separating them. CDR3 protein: CASTVRQYEQYF. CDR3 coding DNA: TGTGCCAGCACCGTCCGCCAGTACGAGCAGTACTTC.

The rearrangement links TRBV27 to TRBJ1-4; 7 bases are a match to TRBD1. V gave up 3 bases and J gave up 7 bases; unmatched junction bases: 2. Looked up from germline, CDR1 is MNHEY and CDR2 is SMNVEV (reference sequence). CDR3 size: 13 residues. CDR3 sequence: CASSFSGGEKLFF. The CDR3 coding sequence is TGTGCCAGCAGTTTTTCAGGGGGTGAAAAACTGTTTTTT.

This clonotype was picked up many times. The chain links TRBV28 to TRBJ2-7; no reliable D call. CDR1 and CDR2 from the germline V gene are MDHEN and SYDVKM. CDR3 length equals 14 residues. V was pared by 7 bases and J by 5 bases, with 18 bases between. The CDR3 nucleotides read TGTGCCAGCAACGTGGATCAGTCTGGCCACGAGCAGTACTTC. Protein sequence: CASNVDQSGHEQYF.

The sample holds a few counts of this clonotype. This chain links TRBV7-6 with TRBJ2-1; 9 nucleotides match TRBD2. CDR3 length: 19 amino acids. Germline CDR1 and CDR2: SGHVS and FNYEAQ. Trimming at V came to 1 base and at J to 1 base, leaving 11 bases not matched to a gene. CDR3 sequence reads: CASSLVVGLAGSSYNEQFF. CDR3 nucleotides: TGTGCCAGCAGCTTAGTTGTTGGTCTAGCGGGAAGTTCCTACAATGAGCAGTTCTTC.

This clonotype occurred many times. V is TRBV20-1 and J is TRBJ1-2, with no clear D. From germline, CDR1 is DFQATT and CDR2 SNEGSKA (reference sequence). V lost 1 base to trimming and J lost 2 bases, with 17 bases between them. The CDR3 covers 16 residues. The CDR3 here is CSARVIITGMNYGYTF. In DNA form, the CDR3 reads TGCAGTGCTAGAGTGATCATCACCGGAATGAACTATGGCTACACCTTC.